These 5 T cell receptor beta chains originate from one sample sequenced in a study of cytomegalovirus exposure and HLA in healthy donors. 13 Jbeta primers and 60 Vbeta primers were used for the PCR. TCRdb keeps only in-frame clones here, not all; method: immunoSEQ multiplex PCR. The sample gives roughly 180,000 clones, 80% of which show up once; 1.3% is in the top ten. Material for sequencing was PBMCs. The source is a man aged 30 to 39 in good health and CMV-seronegative.

J is TRBJ1-3 and V is TRBV28, with D perhaps matching TRBD1 (6 bases). Trimming shortened V by 7 bases and J by 5 bases, and 12 bases separated the two germline ends. From germline, CDR1 is MDHEN and CDR2 SYDVKM. The CDR3 sequence is 13 residues long. This CDR3 reads CASNLGQRNTIYF. In DNA form, the CDR3 reads TGTGCCAGCAACCTCGGACAGCGAAACACCATATATTTT.

V gene TRBV28 combines with J gene TRBJ1-5, with a tentative D call TRBD1 (5 bases). Trimming took 7 bases from V and 4 from J, leaving 11 bases between them. Germline CDR1 is MDHEN and CDR2 is SYDVKM. The CDR3 extends over 13 amino acids. CDR3 nucleotide sequence: TGTGCCAGCACCAGCCGGGGGAATCAGCCCCAGCATTTT. Its translation is CASTSRGNQPQHF.

The V gene is TRBV25-1, the J gene TRBJ2-2; no clear D. V lost 4 bases to trimming and J lost 6 bases, with 15 bases between them. CDR1 is MGHDK, CDR2 SYGVNS, per germline. The CDR3 is 15 residues long. The CDR3 DNA reads TGTGCCAGCAGTGGATATCAGGCGCCTTCCGGGGAGCTGTTTTTT. Its protein is CASSGYQAPSGELFF.

V gene TRBV7-3 combines with J gene TRBJ1-2; 7 bases are shared with TRBD1. The V gene's germline CDR1 is SGHTA and CDR2 FQGTGA. The J segment lost 4 bases and the V segment lost 5 bases, leaving 10 bases of the junction unmatched. There are 15 residues in the CDR3. CDR3 sequence: CASSLTGTAPYGYTF. The CDR3, as DNA: TGTGCCAGCAGCCTGACCGGGACAGCACCCTATGGCTACACCTTC.

CDR3 nucleotide sequence: TGTGCCAGCTCACCAGGGCAGGGATCAACTAATGAAAAACTGTTTTTT. This sequence encodes CASSPGQGSTNEKLFF. The V gene is TRBV18, the J gene TRBJ1-4; perhaps TRBD1 as D (5 bases). CDR3 length equals 16 residues. V dropped 2 bases and J dropped 0 bases, with 10 bases sitting between them. CDR1 and CDR2 (germline): KGHSH, LQKENI.